Listed below are T cell receptor beta chains from one sample, sequenced in a study of T-cell memory formation after mild COVID-19. MiXCR, applied by TCRdb to the 5' RACE reads, yields one record per CDR3 protein. The sample lists under 200,000 distinct CDR3 sequences, 11% seen once, with less than 4% in the top ten. Sequenced sample: PBMCs or a T cell subset sorted from them (not recorded which). These receptors all stem from a man in his late teens or twenties who had mild COVID-19 (a few samples of this study predate the infection). Cell type and time point are not known. The CDR3 runs from the conserved cysteine through the conserved F or W. Fields, in order: J gene, clone size, V gene, D gene, CDR3 protein, CDR3 DNA. A D gene is named only where the DNA matches it firmly. The size entry is marked missing in some rows and otherwise reads once, few, many or a size class.

j_gene: TRBJ2-5; abundance: .; v_gene: TRBV2; d_gene: .; CDR3aa: CASREETQYF; CDR3nt: TGTGCCAGCAGGGAAGAGACCCAGTACTTC
j_gene: TRBJ2-6; abundance: .; v_gene: TRBV19; d_gene: TRBD1; CDR3aa: CASSMGTGIAGANVLTF; CDR3nt: TGTGCCAGTAGTATGGGGACAGGGATCGCCGGGGCCAACGTCCTGACTTTC
j_gene: TRBJ2-7; abundance: many; v_gene: TRBV7-8; d_gene: .; CDR3aa: CASSRGTVLSYEQYF; CDR3nt: TGTGCCAGCAGCCGAGGGACGGTGCTCTCCTACGAGCAGTACTTC
j_gene: TRBJ2-3; abundance: .; v_gene: TRBV10-3; d_gene: TRBD2; CDR3aa: CAISVPPTSARPDTQYF; CDR3nt: TGTGCCATCAGTGTACCCCCCACTAGCGCCCGCCCAGATACGCAGTATTTT
j_gene: TRBJ2-5; abundance: few; v_gene: TRBV7-2; d_gene: .; CDR3aa: CASSFRQETQYF; CDR3nt: TGTGCCAGCAGCTTTAGGCAAGAGACCCAGTACTTC
j_gene: TRBJ2-3; abundance: few; v_gene: TRBV29-1; d_gene: TRBD2; CDR3aa: CSVALAGHTDTQYF; CDR3nt: TGCAGCGTTGCGCTAGCGGGACACACAGATACGCAGTATTTT
j_gene: TRBJ1-1; abundance: .; v_gene: TRBV12-3/TRBV12-4; d_gene: .; CDR3aa: CASSLSHSNTEAFF; CDR3nt: TGTGCCAGCAGTCTTTCTCACAGCAACACTGAAGCTTTCTTT
j_gene: TRBJ1-2; abundance: .; v_gene: TRBV7-2; d_gene: .; CDR3aa: CASSPRGFKRTGYTF; CDR3nt: TGTGCCAGCAGCCCCCGGGGGTTCAAAAGAACTGGCTACACCTTC
j_gene: TRBJ1-1; abundance: .; v_gene: TRBV7-9; d_gene: .; CDR3aa: CASSSRQAMNTEAFF; CDR3nt: TGTGCCAGCAGCTCGAGACAGGCGATGAACACTGAAGCTTTCTTT
j_gene: TRBJ2-5; abundance: .; v_gene: TRBV6-1; d_gene: .; CDR3aa: CASHTGGRGQETQYF; CDR3nt: TGTGCCAGCCACACCGGCGGGCGGGGACAAGAGACCCAGTACTTC
j_gene: TRBJ2-3; abundance: many; v_gene: TRBV12-3/TRBV12-4; d_gene: .; CDR3aa: CASSPRGASDTQYF; CDR3nt: TGTGCCAGCAGCCCTAGGGGGGCAAGTGATACGCAGTATTTT
j_gene: TRBJ1-1; abundance: few; v_gene: TRBV4-3; d_gene: .; CDR3aa: CASSHGIQDTEAFF; CDR3nt: TGCGCCAGCAGCCATGGAATCCAGGACACTGAAGCTTTCTTT
j_gene: TRBJ2-1; abundance: few; v_gene: TRBV5-1; d_gene: TRBD2; CDR3aa: CASRRTSGGHYNEQFF; CDR3nt: TGCGCCAGCAGAAGGACTAGCGGGGGCCACTACAATGAGCAGTTCTTC
j_gene: TRBJ2-1; abundance: few; v_gene: TRBV27; d_gene: TRBD2; CDR3aa: CASSFLAGWDNEQFF; CDR3nt: TGTGCCAGCAGTTTTCTAGCGGGGTGGGACAATGAGCAGTTCTTC
j_gene: TRBJ1-1; abundance: few; v_gene: TRBV7-2; d_gene: .; CDR3aa: CASSRRVRNTEAFF; CDR3nt: TGTGCCAGCAGCCGCAGGGTTCGGAACACTGAAGCTTTCTTT